This T cell receptor (beta chain) stems from a study of blood T cell repertoires in COVID-19. The wider study: COVID-19 samples collected from the United States, Italy and Spain covered acute and convalescent phases.

The CDR3 contains 13 residues. Trimming at V came to 3 bases and at J to 5 bases, leaving 4 bases not matched to a gene. From germline, CDR1 is SQVTM and CDR2 ANQGSEA. Some clones are missing from TCRdb's copy, which holds only in-frame ones; the method was immunoSEQ multiplex PCR. This table holds roughly 65,000 clones, roughly 81% found once. The sample consisted of peripheral blood. This chain joins TRBV29-1 and TRBJ2-7; 10 bases fit TRBD1. The receptor was derived from an elderly man with acute or convalescent COVID-19. CDR3 amino acids: CSVDGQGDHEQYF. The CDR3 region has the DNA TGCAGCGTTGATGGACAGGGGGATCACGAGCAGTACTTC.